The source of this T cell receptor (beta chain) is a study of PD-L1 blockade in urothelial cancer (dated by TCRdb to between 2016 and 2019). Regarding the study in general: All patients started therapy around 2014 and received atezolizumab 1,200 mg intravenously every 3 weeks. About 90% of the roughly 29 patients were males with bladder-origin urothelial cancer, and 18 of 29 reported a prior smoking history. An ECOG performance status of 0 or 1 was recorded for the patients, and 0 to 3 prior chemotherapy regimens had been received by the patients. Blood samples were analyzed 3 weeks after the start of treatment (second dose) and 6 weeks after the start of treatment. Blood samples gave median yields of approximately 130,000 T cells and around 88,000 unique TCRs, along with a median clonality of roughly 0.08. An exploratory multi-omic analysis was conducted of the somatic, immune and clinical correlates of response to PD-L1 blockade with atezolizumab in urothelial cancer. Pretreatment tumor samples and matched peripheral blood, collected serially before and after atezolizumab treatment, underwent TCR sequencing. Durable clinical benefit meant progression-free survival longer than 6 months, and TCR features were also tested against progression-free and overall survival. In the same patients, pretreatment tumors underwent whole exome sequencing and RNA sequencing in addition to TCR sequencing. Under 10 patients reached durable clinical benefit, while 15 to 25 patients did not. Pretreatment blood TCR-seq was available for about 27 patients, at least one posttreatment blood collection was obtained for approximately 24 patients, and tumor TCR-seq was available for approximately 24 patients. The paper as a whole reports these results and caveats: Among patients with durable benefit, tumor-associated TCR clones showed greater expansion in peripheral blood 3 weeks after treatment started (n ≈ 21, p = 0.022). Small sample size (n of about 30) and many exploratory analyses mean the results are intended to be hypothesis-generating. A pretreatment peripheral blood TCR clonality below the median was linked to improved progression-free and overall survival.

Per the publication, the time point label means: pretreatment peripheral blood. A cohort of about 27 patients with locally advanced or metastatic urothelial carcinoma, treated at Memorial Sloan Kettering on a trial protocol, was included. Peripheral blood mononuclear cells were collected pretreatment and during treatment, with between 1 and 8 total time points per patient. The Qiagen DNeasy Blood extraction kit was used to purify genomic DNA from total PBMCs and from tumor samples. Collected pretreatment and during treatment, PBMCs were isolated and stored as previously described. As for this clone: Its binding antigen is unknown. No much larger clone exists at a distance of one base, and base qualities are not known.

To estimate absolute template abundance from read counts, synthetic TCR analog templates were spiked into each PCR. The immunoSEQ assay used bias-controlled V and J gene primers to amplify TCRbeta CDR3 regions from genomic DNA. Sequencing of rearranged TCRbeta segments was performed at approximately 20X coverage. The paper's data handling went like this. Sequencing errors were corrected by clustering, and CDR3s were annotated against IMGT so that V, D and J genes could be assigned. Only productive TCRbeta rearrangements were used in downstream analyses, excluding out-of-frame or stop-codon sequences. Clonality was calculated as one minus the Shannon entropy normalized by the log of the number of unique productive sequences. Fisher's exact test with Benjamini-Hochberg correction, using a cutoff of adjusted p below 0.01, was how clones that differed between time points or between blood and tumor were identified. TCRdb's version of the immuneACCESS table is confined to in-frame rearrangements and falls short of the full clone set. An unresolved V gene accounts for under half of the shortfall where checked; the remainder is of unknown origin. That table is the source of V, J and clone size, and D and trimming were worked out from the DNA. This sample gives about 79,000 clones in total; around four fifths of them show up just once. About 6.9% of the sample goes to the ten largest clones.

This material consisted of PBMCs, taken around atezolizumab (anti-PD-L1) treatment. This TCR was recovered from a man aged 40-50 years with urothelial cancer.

The nucleotides read TGTGCCAGCAGCTGGACAGCGAAGGATACGCAGTATTTT. It translates to CASSWTAKDTQYF. The chain links TRBV5-5 with TRBJ2-3, with TRBD1 perhaps the D gene, on 6 matching bases. Including cysteine and phenylalanine, the CDR3 has 13 amino acids. Only CDR3 DNA is held: 39 bases, read in frame from base 1. CDR1 and CDR2, looked up from the germline V gene (reference sequence), are SGHKS and YYEKEE. V is clipped by 3 bases and J by 6 bases, and the sequence between their germline boundaries is 11 bases long.